The next 8 T cell receptor beta chains were all read from a single sample in a study of long-term antiretroviral therapy in people with HIV. Researchers ran immunoSEQ v3.0 at survey level. Generated by immunoSEQ multiplex PCR, the TCRdb table keeps only in-frame clones and is missing some. The sample has roughly 32,000 clones, 75% to 85% seen once. The sequencing used unsorted PBMCs, collected about 3.4 years after starting antiretroviral therapy. These TCRs come from a man aged 18 to 29 with HIV.

The rearrangement uses TRBV18 and TRBJ1-4; D not resolved. V lost 2 bases, J lost 8 bases, and 12 bases lay in between. The CDR3 is 14 amino acids. The V gene's germline CDR1 is KGHSH and CDR2 LQKENI. DNA of the CDR3: TGTGCCAGCTCACCAAGTCTCCGGGGAGAAAAACTGTTTTTT. Amino acids: CASSPSLRGEKLFF.

The J gene is TRBJ2-7, the V gene TRBV15; 11 nucleotides line up with TRBD1. The CDR3 has 18 residues. Germline V lookup: CDR1 LNHNV, CDR2 YYDKDF (reference sequence). J lost 4 bases, V lost 1 base, and 12 bases had no gene match. CDR3 amino acids: CATSRGVYLRDRGYEQYF. For the CDR3, the DNA is TGTGCCACCAGCAGAGGAGTTTACCTCCGGGACAGGGGGTACGAGCAGTACTTC.

The V gene is TRBV6-5, the J gene TRBJ1-2; 10 positions match TRBD1. Germline V gene sequence: CDR1 MNHEY, CDR2 SVGAGI. The CDR3 spans 13 residues. V was clipped by 7 bases and J by 7 bases; unmatched bases: 6. CDR3 protein: CASNRDRGSGYTF. Here the CDR3 DNA reads TGTGCCAGCAACCGGGACAGGGGAAGTGGCTACACCTTC.

The chain carries TRBV6-6 and TRBJ1-1; D gene unclear. Germline assignment: CDR1 MNHNY and CDR2 SVGAGI (reference sequence). CDR3 size: 12 residues. Trimming took off 4 bases at V and 2 bases at J, with 5 bases between the two ends. The CDR3 spells CASSWSNTEAFF. CDR3 DNA sequence: TGTGCCAGCAGTTGGAGTAACACTGAAGCTTTCTTT.

V gene TRBV7-9 combines with J gene TRBJ2-7; weak D call: TRBD1 (6 bases). Trimming cost V 5 bases and J 6 bases, with 11 bases left between them. CDR1 is SEHNR, CDR2 FQNEAQ, per germline (reference sequence). The CDR3 spans 12 residues. The CDR3 DNA reads as TGTGCCAGCAGCCCACAGGGATCCGAGCAGTACTTC. This translates into CASSPQGSEQYF.

Notes on this clone: Compared with germline, one end of the junction differs, possibly owing to a read error. The chain carries TRBV10-3 and TRBJ2-7, with D perhaps assigned TRBD1 or TRBD2 (6 bases each). CDR3 size: 14 residues. Germline V lookup: CDR1 ENHRY, CDR2 SYGVKD. CDR3 sequence: CAISQGGTAYGQYF. The CDR3 nucleotides are TGTGCCATCAGTCAAGGGGGGACGGCCTACGGGCAGTACTTC.

The J gene is TRBJ1-6, the V gene TRBV7-6; no firm D call. In germline, CDR1 is SGHVS, CDR2 FNYEAQ. Trimming took off 3 bases at V and 4 bases at J, with 10 bases between the two ends. The CDR3 extends over 15 amino acids. The CDR3 protein is CASSLGGPYNSPLHF. CDR3 coding DNA: TGTGCCAGCAGCTTGGGTGGGCCTTATAATTCACCCCTCCACTTT.

The rearrangement uses TRBV25-1 and TRBJ2-1; possible D gene TRBD1, 5 bases. Germline V gene data show CDR1 as MGHDK and CDR2 as SYGVNS. CDR3 length: 12 amino acids. Trimming pared 5 bases from V and 12 bases from J, leaving 14 bases between. DNA for the CDR3: TGTGCCAGCAGTATCACCCAGGGTGGGCAGTTCTTC. This sequence encodes CASSITQGGQFF.